This T cell receptor beta chain was sequenced in a study of blood T cell repertoires in COVID-19. Participants had their cohort set by participant-reported clinical history. The CDR3 totals 16 residues. Trimming took off 0 bases at V and 5 bases at J, with 14 bases between the two ends. From germline, CDR1 is SGHDN and CDR2 FVKESK. Some clones are missing from TCRdb's copy, which holds only in-frame ones; the method was immunoSEQ multiplex PCR. This sample has 430,000 or so clones; around 89% occur once, and the top ten carry 1.8%. The origin of this receptor is a woman in her forties who had recovered from COVID-19. Sequencing input: PBMCs or T cells enriched from blood (not recorded which). This chain uses TRBV14 with TRBJ2-1, with a possible D match to TRBD2 (6 bases). CDR3 in DNA: TGTGCCAGCAGCCAAGATCCTAGGACTACCCACAATGAGCAGTTCTTC. It codes for CASSQDPRTTHNEQFF.